Below, 16 T cell receptor beta chains from the same sample are listed, as sequenced in a study of siplizumab effects on memory and regulatory T cells (dated 2019 in TCRdb). Libraries were constructed by the immunoSEQ multiplex PCR assay. TCRdb took this table from immuneACCESS and kept in-frame rearrangements with V and J called. Such tables lack part of the clones; where checked against another copy, unresolved V genes explain under half of the gap, and the rest is unexplained. This sample has roughly 100,000 clones in its table, and roughly nine tenths of those were observed once. In total, the top ten clones hold about 1.1% of the sample. Sequencing input: CD4+ T cells sorted from blood. Receptors originate from a human donor in good health.

The V gene is TRBV6-1, the J gene TRBJ2-7; 10 bases are a match to TRBD2. This CDR3 is built from 17 residues. Trimming removed 0 bases from V and 2 bases from J; junction bases left unmatched: 7. Germline loops: CDR1 MNHNS, CDR2 SASEGT. In DNA form, the CDR3 reads TGTGCCAGCAGTGAAGCGTATAGCGGGAGGTTTCCCTACGAGCAGTACTTC. It yields the protein CASSEAYSGRFPYEQYF.

The chain couples TRBV28 to TRBJ2-3, with D maybe TRBD2 (5 bases). The CDR3 is 13 amino acids. Germline V CDR1 and CDR2: MDHEN, SYDVKM. V was trimmed by 6 bases and J by 6 bases, leaving 13 bases between them. The CDR3 coding sequence is TGTGCCAGCAGCACGGAGGCTCCGGATACGCAGTATTTT. This gives the protein CASSTEAPDTQYF.

The rearrangement joins TRBV7-3 to TRBJ2-3, with 7 positions matching TRBD2. CDR1 is SGHTA, CDR2 FQGTGA, per germline. This CDR3 region has 13 residues. After removal of 3 bases from V and 5 bases from J, the junction contained 2 bases not matched to a gene. In DNA, the CDR3 is TGTGCCAGCAGCTTGAGGGAGGGAGATACGCAGTATTTT. It encodes CASSLREGDTQYF.

The chain joins TRBV28 to TRBJ2-1; D remains unclear. The germline V and J ends were trimmed by 10 bases and 5 bases, with 6 bases remaining between them. The CDR3 totals 10 residues. The V gene's germline CDR1 is MDHEN and CDR2 SYDVKM. The CDR3 region is CATYNNEQFF. The CDR3 DNA reads TGTGCCACCTACAACAATGAGCAGTTCTTC.

The chain is built from TRBV6-6 and TRBJ2-3, with TRBD2 as a possible D gene (5 bases). The CDR3 sequence is 13 residues long. V lost 8 bases and J 3 bases, leaving 12 bases between the germline ends. CDR1 is MNHNY, CDR2 SVGAGI, per germline (reference sequence). The CDR3 nucleotides are TGTGCCAGCCTGGGAGTGGTTACAGATACGCAGTATTTT. Amino acids: CASLGVVTDTQYF.

V gene TRBV28 combines with J gene TRBJ1-2; D is unclear. CDR1 and CDR2 (germline): MDHEN, SYDVKM. The CDR3 is 13 amino acids. The V and J ends lost 7 bases and 7 bases respectively, with 16 bases between them. The CDR3: CASTLDDVSGYTF. In DNA form, the CDR3 reads TGTGCCAGCACCTTAGACGACGTAAGTGGCTACACCTTC.

The V and J genes are TRBV6-1 and TRBJ1-4; D gene uncertain. V shed 3 bases and J shed 6 bases, with 14 bases lying between them. This CDR3 spans 15 amino acids. Germline loops: CDR1 MNHNS, CDR2 SASEGT. CDR3: CASSDAQRFDEKLFF. CDR3 sequence (DNA): TGTGCCAGCAGTGATGCGCAAAGATTTGATGAAAAACTGTTTTTT.

The chain recombines TRBV6-1 with TRBJ2-3, with D possibly TRBD2 on 6 matching bases. The CDR3 is made up of 13 amino acids. Trimming removed 0 bases from V and 8 bases from J, with 9 bases in between. CDR1 and CDR2 from the germline V gene are MNHNS and SASEGT. The CDR3 is CASSEAGRGTQYF. The CDR3 bases are TGTGCCAGCAGTGAAGCGGGGCGGGGTACGCAGTATTTT.

V usage is TRBV7-6 and J usage is TRBJ1-2; D is ambiguous. The V end lost 2 bases, the J end lost 8 bases, and 9 bases lay between the germline ends. The CDR3 length is 12 residues. CDR1 SGHVS and CDR2 FNYEAQ come from the germline V gene. CDR3 protein: CASSLLGEGYTF. The CDR3 nucleotides are TGTGCCAGCAGCTTACTCGGGGAGGGCTACACCTTC.

This clone has just one count. This chain links TRBV15 with TRBJ2-2; tentatively, D is TRBD1 or TRBD2 (5 bases each). The CDR3 is 16 amino acids. The ends were cut back, 2 bases at V and 5 bases at J, with 15 bases in the middle. Germline V gives CDR1 LNHNV, CDR2 YYDKDF (reference sequence). CDR3 region: CATSRLGRSATGELFF. Written as DNA, the CDR3 is TGTGCCACCAGCAGATTGGGACGGTCCGCAACCGGGGAGCTGTTTTTT. Filled out from reference TRBV15 and TRBJ2-2, the complete variable domain reads DAMVIQNPRYQVTQFGKPVTLSCSQTLNHNVMYWYQQKSSQAPKLLFHYYDKDFNNEADTPDNFQSRRPNTSFCFLDIRSPGLGDTAMYLCATSRLGRSATGELFFGEGSRLTVL.

The chain has TRBV28 and TRBJ2-7, with 7 bases that match TRBD2. CDR1 is MDHEN, CDR2 SYDVKM, per germline. V dropped 6 bases and J dropped 3; count of bases not matched to a gene: 17. This CDR3 is built from 17 residues. CDR3 sequence reads: CASRPLFRASGYYEQYF. Written as DNA, the CDR3 is TGTGCCAGCAGACCCCTGTTTCGGGCTAGCGGATACTACGAGCAGTACTTC.

The genes are TRBV11-2 and TRBJ2-5, with 7 positions matching TRBD2. J lost 5 bases, V lost 5 bases, and 23 bases had no gene match. The CDR3 runs 19 residues. Germline V gene sequence: CDR1 SGHAT, CDR2 FQNNGV. CDR3 nucleotides: TGTGCCAGCAGCCAGGAATCCGGGACTACCATAAGTTATTATGAGACCCAGTACTTC. Translation gives CASSQESGTTISYYETQYF.

V usage is TRBV4-1 and J usage is TRBJ2-2; the D gene is possibly TRBD2 (5 bases). The CDR3 runs to 16 residues. Germline loops: CDR1 MGHRA, CDR2 YSYEKL. The ends were cut back, 1 base at V and 4 bases at J, with 13 bases in the middle. As DNA, the CDR3 is TGCGCCAGCAGCCAAGCGTTACAACGGGGCACCGGGGAGCTGTTTTTT. Protein product: CASSQALQRGTGELFF.

This clone has a handful of counts. The gene calls are TRBV19 and TRBJ2-5; D unresolved. CDR3 length equals 14 residues. From germline, CDR1 is LNHDA and CDR2 SQIVND (reference sequence). V was cut by 5 bases and J by 5 bases, with 15 bases left in between. As DNA, the CDR3 is TGTGCCAGTAGTGCCGGCCTGGTGAGGGAGACCCAGTACTTC. Translation: CASSAGLVRETQYF. The full variable domain, with the rest looked up from reference TRBV19 and TRBJ2-5, is DGGITQSPKYLFRKEGQNVTLSCEQNLNHDAMYWYRQDPGQGLRLIYYSQIVNDFQKGDIAEGYSVSREKKESFPLTVTSAQKNPTAFYLCASSAGLVRETQYFGPGTRLLVL.

The rearrangement uses TRBV15 and TRBJ2-5; TRBD1 matches at 7 bases. Germline loops: CDR1 LNHNV, CDR2 YYDKDF (reference sequence). The CDR3 covers 14 residues. The trim removed 4 bases at V and 2 bases at J, leaving 4 bases unmatched. The CDR3: CATSKRDRQETQYF. Written as DNA, the CDR3 is TGTGCCACCAGCAAGAGGGACAGACAAGAGACCCAGTACTTC.

The chain combines TRBV7-2 with TRBJ2-7; 12 nucleotides align to TRBD2. Germline assignment: CDR1 SGHTA and CDR2 FQGNSA. The CDR3 has 16 amino acids. The J segment lost 3 bases and the V segment lost 5 bases, leaving 8 bases of the junction unmatched. CDR3 in amino acids: CASSGARTSGIYEQYF. The CDR3 DNA follows: TGTGCCAGCAGCGGGGCAAGGACTAGCGGGATCTACGAGCAGTACTTC.